A single sample is the source of the 20 T cell receptor beta chains below, sequenced in a study of control samples from healthy donors and cancer patients. TCRdb keeps only in-frame clones here, not all; method: immunoSEQ multiplex PCR. This table holds 150,000 to 200,000 clones. Input material: blood. All receptors derive from a woman aged 25 to 39 in good health.

V and J are TRBV3-1 (or the pseudogene TRBV3-2) and TRBJ2-7, with a weak D call TRBD2 (5 bases). V lost 3 bases, J lost 1 base, and 16 bases lay in between. Per germline, CDR1 LGHDT and CDR2 YNNKEL (reference sequence). This CDR3 is built from 16 residues. The chain's CDR3 is CASSQVWTEVSYEQYF. The CDR3 DNA follows: TGTGCCAGCAGCCAGGTATGGACTGAAGTTTCCTACGAGCAGTACTTC.

The chain uses TRBV7-8 and TRBJ2-7; 9 positions agree with TRBD2. CDR1 SGHVS and CDR2 FQNEAQ come from the germline V gene. With V trimmed by 0 bases and J by 8 bases, 5 bases remained unmatched. The CDR3 runs to 14 residues. The CDR3 sequence: CASSLASGGFKQYF. The CDR3 DNA sequence: TGTGCCAGCAGCTTAGCCAGCGGGGGGTTCAAGCAGTACTTC.

CDR3 loop: CASSQWGRSDANQPQHF. As DNA, the CDR3 is TGTGCCAGTAGTCAATGGGGAAGGTCGGATGCCAATCAGCCCCAGCATTTT. J is TRBJ1-5 and V is TRBV19; D gene unclear. The CDR3 extends over 17 amino acids. Germline assignment: CDR1 LNHDA and CDR2 SQIVND (reference sequence). Trimming took 5 bases from V and 3 from J, leaving 20 bases between them.

The chain is built from TRBV10-3 and TRBJ1-2; D gene uncertain. The CDR3 consists of 14 residues. Germline CDR1 ENHRY, CDR2 SYGVKD. Deletions cut 7 bases from V and 2 bases from J, with 14 bases between. The CDR3 sequence: CAINPDGTNYGYTF. CDR3 nucleotide sequence: TGTGCCATCAACCCAGATGGTACGAACTATGGCTACACCTTC.

The chain links TRBV3-1 (or the pseudogene TRBV3-2) to TRBJ1-4, with D tentatively TRBD1 (6 bases). There are 16 residues in the CDR3. V was cut by 1 base and J by 1 base, with 10 bases left in between. Germline V gene lookup returns CDR1 LGHDT and CDR2 YNNKEL (reference sequence). The chain's CDR3 is CASSQVWGRTNEKLFF. The CDR3 nucleotides are TGTGCCAGCAGCCAAGTCTGGGGGCGAACTAATGAAAAACTGTTTTTT.

The CDR3 nucleotides are TGTGCCAGCAGTTACTCTCCAGGGATAGGGTATGGCTACACCTTC. Translating gives CASSYSPGIGYGYTF. The chain joins TRBV6-5 to TRBJ1-2; maybe TRBD1 (5 bases). Germline V gene lookup returns CDR1 MNHEY and CDR2 SVGAGI. CDR3 length: 15 residues. V lost 0 bases and J 5 bases, leaving 13 bases between the germline ends.

This chain connects TRBV7-3 to TRBJ2-1, with 10 bases matching TRBD1. V shed 4 bases, J shed 7 bases, and the junction held 10 bases outside the gene matches. The CDR3 covers 16 residues. Germline CDR1 and CDR2: SGHTA and FQGTGA. The CDR3 DNA reads as TGTGCCAGCAGCTCTGACAGGGACAGGGGAGGGAATGAGCAGTTCTTC. Encoded protein: CASSSDRDRGGNEQFF.

This chain connects TRBV12-3 or TRBV12-4 to TRBJ1-1; 7 positions agree with TRBD1. Trimming took 6 bases from V and 9 from J; bases not matched to a gene: 7. This CDR3 is built from 12 residues. In DNA, the CDR3 is TGTGCCAGCAGCTCGGGACAGTTCAAAGCTTTCTTT. It codes for CASSSGQFKAFF.

This rearrangement joins TRBV19 to TRBJ1-1; no firm D call. CDR1 is LNHDA, CDR2 SQIVND, per germline (reference sequence). CDR3 length: 15 amino acids. V gave up 9 bases and J gave up 0 bases, with 17 bases separating them. The CDR3 nucleotides are TGTGCCAGCACAGATCGCCGGACCCTGAACACTGAAGCTTTCTTT. It is translated as CASTDRRTLNTEAFF.

This chain uses TRBV5-1 with TRBJ1-1; maybe TRBD1 (5 bases). Germline CDR1 is SGHRS and CDR2 is YFSETQ. The CDR3 has 17 amino acids. V lost 5 bases, J lost 4 bases, and 24 bases lay in between. CDR3 nucleotides: TGCGCCAGCAGATACGACAGTCGAGGGGCGAGGGGCACTGAAGCTTTCTTT. Protein: CASRYDSRGARGTEAFF.

The rearrangement joins TRBV12-3 or TRBV12-4 to TRBJ1-4; the D gene is possibly TRBD1 (5 bases). V was trimmed by 6 bases and J by 6 bases, leaving 8 bases between them. CDR3 length: 12 residues. In DNA, the CDR3 is TGTGCCAGCAGAGACAGCGATGAAAAACTGTTTTTT. Translating it yields CASRDSDEKLFF.

The genes are TRBV7-9 and TRBJ2-3; 10 bases line up with TRBD2. V was pared by 2 bases and J by 1 base, with 3 bases of the junction left unmatched. The CDR3 consists of 16 residues. Germline loops: CDR1 SEHNR, CDR2 FQNEAQ (reference sequence). CDR3 residues: CASSLRAGGRTDTQYF. The CDR3 DNA reads as TGTGCCAGCAGCTTACGAGCGGGGGGGCGCACAGATACGCAGTATTTT. Combining the CDR3 with reference TRBV7-9 and TRBJ2-3 gives the whole variable domain DTGVSQNPRHKITKRGQNVTFRCDPISEHNRLYWYRQTLGQGPEFLTYFQNEAQLEKSRLLSDRFSAERPKGSFSTLEIQRTEQGDSAMYLCASSLRAGGRTDTQYFGPGTRLTVL.

This rearrangement joins TRBV3-1 (or the pseudogene TRBV3-2) to TRBJ2-5; 13 bases match TRBD2. J was trimmed by 4 bases and V by 1 base; bases with no gene match: 3. The CDR3 is 16 residues long. The germline V gene encodes CDR1 LGHDT and CDR2 YNNKEL (reference sequence). Written as DNA, the CDR3 is TGTGCCAGCAGCCAAGCCGGACTAGCGGGGGCAGAGACCCAGTACTTC. Translating it yields CASSQAGLAGAETQYF.

J is TRBJ1-1 and V is TRBV5-1; D call uncertain. V was shortened by 2 bases and J by 0 bases, with 8 bases between the two germline ends. The CDR3 is 14 amino acids. Germline CDR1 reads SGHRS; CDR2 reads YFSETQ. Written as DNA, the CDR3 is TGCGCCAGCAGCTTCCGGGTCATGAACACTGAAGCTTTCTTT. This gives the protein CASSFRVMNTEAFF. The full variable domain, its missing parts supplied by reference TRBV5-1 and TRBJ1-1, is KAGVTQTPRYLIKTRGQQVTLSCSPISGHRSVSWYQQTPGQGLQFLFEYFSETQRNKGNFPGRFSGRQFSNSRSEMNVSTLELGDSALYLCASSFRVMNTEAFFGQGTRLTVV.

The V and J genes are TRBV6-5 and TRBJ1-5; D gene ambiguous. The CDR3 totals 12 residues. Between the trimmed V and J ends, which lost 6 bases and 7 bases, there was a span of 10 bases. The germline CDR1 and CDR2 sequences are MNHEY and SVGAGI. The CDR3 DNA reads as TGTGCCAGCAGCCGGCCGGGGCAGCCCCAGCATTTT. It is translated as CASSRPGQPQHF.

The chain uses TRBV21-1 and TRBJ1-1; TRBD1, the table's D call, lacks a check against the DNA. TRBV21-1 is described as a pseudogene. The CDR3 spans 13 residues. CDR3 coding DNA: TGTGCCAGCAGCACTCAGGGGGCAAATCAAGCTTTCTTT. This encodes CASSTQGANQAFF.

This sequence joins TRBV28 and TRBJ1-3; TRBD1 is a possible D gene (5 bases). Germline CDR1 is MDHEN and CDR2 is SYDVKM. CDR3 length: 17 residues. Between the trimmed V and J ends, which lost 6 bases and 0 bases, there was a span of 18 bases. CDR3 nucleotides: TGTGCCAGCAGGGGGGGTGGGAGCAGCCACTCTGGAAACACCATATATTTT. It translates to CASRGGGSSHSGNTIYF.

J is TRBJ1-1 and V is TRBV3-1 (or the pseudogene TRBV3-2); D unresolved. CDR1 is LGHDT and CDR2 is YNNKEL in the germline V gene (reference sequence). The CDR3 is 13 residues long. V was cut by 0 bases and J by 6 bases, with 8 bases left in between. DNA of the CDR3: TGTGCCAGCAGCCAAGAGGCCTATGCTGAAGCTTTCTTT. Amino acid sequence: CASSQEAYAEAFF.

V and J are TRBV5-6 and TRBJ1-2; D is uncertain. Per the germline V gene, CDR1 is SGHDT and CDR2 is YYEEEE. V lost 0 bases and J lost 4, with 13 bases in between. This CDR3 contains 15 residues. CDR3 coding DNA: TGTGCCAGCAGCTTGGAGGTCGGGTTAGGCTATGGCTACACCTTC. Its protein product is CASSLEVGLGYGYTF.

The rearrangement uses TRBV7-9 and TRBJ1-6, with a tentative D call TRBD1 (5 bases). V was shortened by 1 base and J by 9 bases, with 10 bases between the two germline ends. Germline values: CDR1 SEHNR, CDR2 FQNEAQ (reference sequence). The CDR3 is made up of 14 amino acids. The CDR3 DNA sequence: TGTGCCAGCAGCTTAGGCCCGAGGGGTTCACCCCTCCACTTT. The encoded protein is CASSLGPRGSPLHF.